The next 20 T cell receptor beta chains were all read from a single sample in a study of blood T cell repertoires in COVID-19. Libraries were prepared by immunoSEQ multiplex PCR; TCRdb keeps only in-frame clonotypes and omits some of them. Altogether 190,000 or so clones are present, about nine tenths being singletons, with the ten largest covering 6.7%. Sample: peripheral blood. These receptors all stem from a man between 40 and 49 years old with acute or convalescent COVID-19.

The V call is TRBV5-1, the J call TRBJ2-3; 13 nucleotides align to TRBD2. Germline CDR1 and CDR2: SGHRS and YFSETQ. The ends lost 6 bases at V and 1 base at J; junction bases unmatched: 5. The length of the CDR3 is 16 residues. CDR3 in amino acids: CASTLGTSGGTDTQYF. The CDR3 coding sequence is TGCGCCAGCACCCTCGGGACTAGCGGGGGCACAGATACGCAGTATTTT.

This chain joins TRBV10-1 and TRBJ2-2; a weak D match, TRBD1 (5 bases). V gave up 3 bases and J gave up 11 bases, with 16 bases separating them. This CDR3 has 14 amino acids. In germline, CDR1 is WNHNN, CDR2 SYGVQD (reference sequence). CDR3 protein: CASSDSANRPELFF. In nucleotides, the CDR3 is TGCGCCAGCAGTGATTCCGCAAACAGGCCTGAGCTGTTTTTT.

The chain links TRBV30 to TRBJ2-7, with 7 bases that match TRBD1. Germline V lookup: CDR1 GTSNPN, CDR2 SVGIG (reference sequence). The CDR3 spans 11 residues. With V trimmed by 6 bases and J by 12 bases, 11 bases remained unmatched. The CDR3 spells CACRTGPRGYF. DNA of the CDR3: TGTGCCTGCAGGACAGGTCCTAGGGGGTACTTC. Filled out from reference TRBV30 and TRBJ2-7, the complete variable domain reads SQTIHQWPATLVQPVGSPLSLECTVEGTSNPNLYWYRQAAGRGLQLLFYSVGIGQISSEVPQNLSASRPQDRQFILSSKKLLLSDSGFYLCACRTGPRGYFGPGTRLTVT.

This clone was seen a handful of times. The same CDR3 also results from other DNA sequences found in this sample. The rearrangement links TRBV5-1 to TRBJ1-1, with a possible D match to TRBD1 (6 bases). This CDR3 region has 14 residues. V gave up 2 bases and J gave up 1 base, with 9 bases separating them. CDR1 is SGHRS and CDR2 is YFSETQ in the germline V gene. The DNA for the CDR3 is TGCGCCAGCAGCTTACGAGGGGGGAACACTGAAGCTTTCTTT. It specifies CASSLRGGNTEAFF. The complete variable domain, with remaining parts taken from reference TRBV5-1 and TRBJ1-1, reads KAGVTQTPRYLIKTRGQQVTLSCSPISGHRSVSWYQQTPGQGLQFLFEYFSETQRNKGNFPGRFSGRQFSNSRSEMNVSTLELGDSALYLCASSLRGGNTEAFFGQGTRLTVV.

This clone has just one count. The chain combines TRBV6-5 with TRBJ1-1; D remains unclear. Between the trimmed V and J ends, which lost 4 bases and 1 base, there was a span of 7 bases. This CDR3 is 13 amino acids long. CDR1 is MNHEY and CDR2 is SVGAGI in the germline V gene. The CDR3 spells CASSSYRNTEAFF. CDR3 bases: TGTGCCAGCAGTTCCTACAGGAACACTGAAGCTTTCTTT.

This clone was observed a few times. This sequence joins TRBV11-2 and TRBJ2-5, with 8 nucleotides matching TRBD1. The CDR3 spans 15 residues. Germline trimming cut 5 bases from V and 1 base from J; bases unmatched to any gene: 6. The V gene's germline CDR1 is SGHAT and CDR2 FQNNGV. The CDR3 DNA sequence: TGTGCCAGCAGCGGAGGGACAGGAGGCCAAGAGACCCAGTACTTC. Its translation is CASSGGTGGQETQYF.

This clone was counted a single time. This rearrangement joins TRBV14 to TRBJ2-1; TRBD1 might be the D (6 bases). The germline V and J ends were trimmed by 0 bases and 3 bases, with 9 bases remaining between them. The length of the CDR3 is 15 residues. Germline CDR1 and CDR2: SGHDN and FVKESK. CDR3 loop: CASSQDGGVYNEQFF. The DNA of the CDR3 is TGTGCCAGCAGCCAAGATGGGGGCGTCTACAATGAGCAGTTCTTC.

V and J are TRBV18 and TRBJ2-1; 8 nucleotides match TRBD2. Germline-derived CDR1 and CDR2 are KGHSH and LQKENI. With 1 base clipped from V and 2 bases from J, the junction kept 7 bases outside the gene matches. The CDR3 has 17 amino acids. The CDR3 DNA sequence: TGTGCCAGCTCACCACTGATTGCGGGGGGACCCTACAATGAGCAGTTCTTC. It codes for CASSPLIAGGPYNEQFF.

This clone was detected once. CDR3 region: CASSGGIAGTYQETQYF. CDR3 bases: TGCGCCAGCAGCGGGGGTATAGCGGGGACGTACCAAGAGACCCAGTACTTC. This chain links TRBV5-1 with TRBJ2-5; 8 bases agree with TRBD2. Germline V gives CDR1 SGHRS, CDR2 YFSETQ. The CDR3 loop spans 17 amino acids. V lost 4 bases and J lost 0; bases outside the gene matches: 11.

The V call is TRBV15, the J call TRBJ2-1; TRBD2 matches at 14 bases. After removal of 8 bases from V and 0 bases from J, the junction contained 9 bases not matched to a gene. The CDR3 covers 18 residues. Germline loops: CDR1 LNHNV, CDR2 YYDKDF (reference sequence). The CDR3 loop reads CATAPGLAGAGSYNEQFF. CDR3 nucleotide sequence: TGTGCCACCGCGCCGGGACTAGCGGGGGCCGGCTCCTACAATGAGCAGTTCTTC. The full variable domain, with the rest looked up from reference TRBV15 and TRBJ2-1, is DAMVIQNPRYQVTQFGKPVTLSCSQTLNHNVMYWYQQKSSQAPKLLFHYYDKDFNNEADTPDNFQSRRPNTSFCFLDIRSPGLGDTAMYLCATAPGLAGAGSYNEQFFGPGTRLTVL.

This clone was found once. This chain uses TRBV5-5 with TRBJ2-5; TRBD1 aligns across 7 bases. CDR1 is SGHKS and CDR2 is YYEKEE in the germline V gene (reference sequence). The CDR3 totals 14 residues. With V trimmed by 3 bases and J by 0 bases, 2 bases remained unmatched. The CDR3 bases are TGTGCCAGCAGCTGGGGACAGAACCAAGAGACCCAGTACTTC. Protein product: CASSWGQNQETQYF.

The CDR3 region is CASRLGWGGFYEQYF. DNA of the CDR3: TGTGCCAGCAGACTCGGCTGGGGAGGCTTCTACGAGCAGTACTTC. The chain employs TRBV11-2 and TRBJ2-7; a weak D match, TRBD2 (6 bases). The V gene lost 6 bases and the J gene lost 3 bases, with 18 bases spanning the gap. Germline loops: CDR1 SGHAT, CDR2 FQNNGV. The CDR3 extends over 15 amino acids.

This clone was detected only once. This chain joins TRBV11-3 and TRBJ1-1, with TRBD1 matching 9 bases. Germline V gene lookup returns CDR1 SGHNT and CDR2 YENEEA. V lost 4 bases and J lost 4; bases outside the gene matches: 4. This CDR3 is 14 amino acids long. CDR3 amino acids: CASSSDRGSTEAFF. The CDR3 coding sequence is TGTGCCAGCAGCTCAGACAGGGGGAGCACTGAAGCTTTCTTT.

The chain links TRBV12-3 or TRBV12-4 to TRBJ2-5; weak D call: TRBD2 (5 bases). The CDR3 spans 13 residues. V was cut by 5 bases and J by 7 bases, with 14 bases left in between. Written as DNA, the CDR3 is TGTGCCAGCAGTGGTGGGGAGAGTAGGACCCAGTACTTC. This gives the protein CASSGGESRTQYF.

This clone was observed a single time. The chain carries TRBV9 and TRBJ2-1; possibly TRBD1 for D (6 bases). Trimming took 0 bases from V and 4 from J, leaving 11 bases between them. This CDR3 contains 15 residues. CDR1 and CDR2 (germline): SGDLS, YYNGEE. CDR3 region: CASSVVGQRYNEQFF. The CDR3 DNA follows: TGTGCCAGCAGCGTAGTCGGACAGAGGTACAATGAGCAGTTCTTC.

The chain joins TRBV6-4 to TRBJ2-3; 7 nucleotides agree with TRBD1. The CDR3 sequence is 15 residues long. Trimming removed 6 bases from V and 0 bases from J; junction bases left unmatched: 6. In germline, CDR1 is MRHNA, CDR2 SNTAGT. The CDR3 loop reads CASREGGFSTDTQYF. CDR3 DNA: TGTGCCAGCAGAGAAGGGGGCTTCAGCACAGATACGCAGTATTTT.

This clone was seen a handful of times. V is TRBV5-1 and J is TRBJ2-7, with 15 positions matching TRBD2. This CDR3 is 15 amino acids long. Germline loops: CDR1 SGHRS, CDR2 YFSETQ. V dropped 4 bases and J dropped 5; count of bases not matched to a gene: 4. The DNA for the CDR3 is TGCGCCAGCAGCACCGGGACTAGCGGGGGGCACGAGCAGTACTTC. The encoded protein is CASSTGTSGGHEQYF.

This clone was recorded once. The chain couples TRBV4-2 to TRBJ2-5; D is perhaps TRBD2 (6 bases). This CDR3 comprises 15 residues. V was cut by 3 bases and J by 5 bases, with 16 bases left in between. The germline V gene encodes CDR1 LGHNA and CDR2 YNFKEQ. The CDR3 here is CASSQTIPSGETQYF. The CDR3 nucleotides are TGTGCCAGCAGCCAGACGATCCCGAGCGGGGAGACCCAGTACTTC.

The CDR3 region is CASSSAGTVNTEAFF. The CDR3 DNA follows: TGTGCCAGCAGTTCCGCCGGGACTGTGAACACTGAAGCTTTCTTT. The chain links TRBV6-2 or TRBV6-3 to TRBJ1-1; perhaps TRBD1 as D (5 bases). V was pared by 4 bases and J by 0 bases, with 12 bases between. The CDR3 is 15 amino acids. Germline values: CDR1 MNHEY, CDR2 SVGEGT.

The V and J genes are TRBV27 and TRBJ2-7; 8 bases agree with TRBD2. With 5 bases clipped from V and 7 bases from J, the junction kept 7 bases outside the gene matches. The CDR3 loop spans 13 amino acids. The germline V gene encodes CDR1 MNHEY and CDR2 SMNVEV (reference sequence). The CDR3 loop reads CASSPRGGREQYF. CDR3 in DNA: TGTGCCAGCAGTCCCCGGGGGGGCCGGGAGCAGTACTTC.